This entry lists 5 T cell receptor beta chains sequenced from one sample in a study of chemoradiotherapy in HPV16-positive cancers. The table came from immunoSEQ multiplex PCR; TCRdb's copy has only in-frame clones and leaves some out. The table includes about 12,000 clones, roughly 77% detected once. This sample was gathered from a patient who underwent chemoradiotherapy. The source is a human donor with HPV-associated anogenital cancer.

V is TRBV7-6 and J is TRBJ1-2; D is ambiguous. V lost 6 bases to trimming and J lost 0 bases, with 14 bases between them. Germline values: CDR1 SGHVS, CDR2 FNYEAQ. This CDR3 contains 15 residues. CDR3 residues: CASSWNRAPNYGYTF. In DNA, the CDR3 is TGTGCCAGCAGTTGGAATAGGGCTCCTAACTATGGCTACACCTTC.

The rearrangement joins TRBV5-1 to TRBJ1-1; D may be TRBD1 (5 bases). There are 15 residues in the CDR3. Germline V gene lookup returns CDR1 SGHRS and CDR2 YFSETQ. V was cut by 2 bases and J by 2 bases, with 13 bases left in between. The CDR3 region is CASSLGRAANTEAFF. In nucleotides, the CDR3 is TGCGCCAGCAGCTTAGGCAGGGCTGCAAACACTGAAGCTTTCTTT.

This clone was detected once. The V and J genes are TRBV5-8 and TRBJ2-7, with unresolved D. CDR3 size: 12 residues. With 2 bases removed from V and 2 bases from J, the gap between germline ends came to 5 bases. Germline CDR1 reads SGHTS; CDR2 reads YDEGEE. In DNA, the CDR3 is TGTGCCAGCAGCTTAGCCCCCTACGAGCAGTACTTC. Amino acids: CASSLAPYEQYF.

V and J are TRBV23-1 and TRBJ1-5, with TRBD1 matching over 7 bases. TRBV23-1 is given ORF status, its function remaining uncertain. Trimming removed 7 bases from V and 6 bases from J; junction bases left unmatched: 15. This CDR3 is built from 16 residues. As DNA, the CDR3 is TGCGCCAGCACCTACTTAGAGAGGACAGGTCGTCAGCCCCAGCATTTT. Residues: CASTYLERTGRQPQHF.

This clone was detected once. The gene calls are TRBV6-1 and TRBJ2-5; D remains ambiguous. Trimming stripped 0 bases from V and 2 bases from J, with 4 bases between. Germline CDR1 and CDR2: MNHNS and SASEGT. The CDR3 is 13 amino acids. In nucleotides, the CDR3 is TGTGCCAGCAGTGAAGCGATACAAGAGACCCAGTACTTC. This translates into CASSEAIQETQYF.